This T cell receptor (beta chain) was sequenced for a study of vaccination effects on CD4 cells after COVID-19. Of note for this clone: Its antigen remains unknown.

Study-wide findings and caveats: Marked clonal contraction of both clone types appeared late after vaccination.

TCRdb keeps only in-frame clones here, not all; method: immunoSEQ multiplex PCR. The sample has some 30,000 clones, around 80% seen once. Before any sequencing was done, the ViraFEST assay used viral peptide pools to expand antigen-specific CD4+ T cells. At the end of 10 days of culture, CD4+ T cells were isolated. All participants had two doses of either the BNT162b2 or mRNA-1273 vaccine. The sequencing used CD4+ T cells from PBMCs cultured with SARS-CoV-2 spike peptides, collected after COVID-19 vaccination. The TCR originated in a human donor who received a COVID-19 vaccine. Some clones in this sample may be carry-over from other donors' samples.

CDR3 coding DNA: TGTGCCAGCAGCTCCGGCGGGGTGATCTACAATGAGCAGTTCTTC. This codes for CASSSGGVIYNEQFF. The chain links TRBV11-2 to TRBJ2-1; D is possibly TRBD2 (6 bases). CDR1 SGHAT and CDR2 FQNNGV come from the germline V gene. The CDR3 covers 15 residues. Trimming took off 4 bases at V and 3 bases at J, with 13 bases between the two ends. Supplemented by reference TRBV11-2 and TRBJ2-1, the full variable domain reads EAGVAQSPRYKIIEKRQSVAFWCNPISGHATLYWYQQILGQGPKLLIQFQNNGVVDDSQLPKDRFSAERLKGVDSTLKIQPAKLEDSAVYLCASSSGGVIYNEQFFGPGTRLTVL.